Following are 15 T cell receptor beta chains from one sample sequenced in a study of metastatic and nonmetastatic thyroid tumors. Using MiXCR, TCRdb reanalyzed the PCR reads. The repertoire holds around 30,000 clones, with 10% to 15% as singletons. None of the patients had undergone any treatment ahead of thyroid surgery. The sequenced sample was blood. These receptors all come from a female donor with papillary thyroid cancer or a benign thyroid nodule (not recorded which). Some clones in this sample may be carry-over from other donors' samples.

This clone was recorded many times. CDR3: CASSPEVAGTDTQYF. As DNA, the CDR3 is TGTGCCAGTAGTCCTGAAGTCGCCGGCACAGATACGCAGTATTTT. This chain joins TRBV19 and TRBJ2-3; D is unclear. The V gene's germline CDR1 is LNHDA and CDR2 SQIVND (reference sequence). The V end lost 5 bases, the J end lost 1 base, and 13 bases lay between the germline ends. CDR3 length: 15 residues.

This clone was recorded many times. Other DNA variants within this sample encode the same CDR3. This chain uses TRBV12-5 with TRBJ1-1; TRBD1 is a possible D gene (5 bases). CDR3 length: 11 residues. Germline V gene sequence: CDR1 LGHNT, CDR2 FRNRAP. V was trimmed by 6 bases and J by 7 bases, leaving 9 bases between them. The CDR3 coding sequence is TGTGCTAGTGGCCAGGGAGGTGAAGCTTTCTTT. Its protein is CASGQGGEAFF.

The V and J genes are TRBV4-1 and TRBJ1-2; unclear D gene. The ends were cut back, 0 bases at V and 5 bases at J, with 7 bases in the middle. The CDR3 totals 13 residues. Germline lookup yields CDR1 MGHRA and CDR2 YSYEKL. The CDR3 region is CASSQDQGYGYTF. CDR3 nucleotides: TGCGCCAGCAGCCAAGATCAAGGGTATGGCTACACCTTC.

This clone was detected many times. The chain uses TRBV19 and TRBJ2-1; 7 bases match TRBD2. V gave up 4 bases and J gave up 1 base; unmatched junction bases: 13. There are 18 residues in the CDR3. CDR1 and CDR2 (germline): LNHDA, SQIVND (reference sequence). For the CDR3, the DNA is TGTGCCAGTAGTACCTCACGGCTGGGAGCGGGATCCTACAATGAGCAGTTCTTC. Translated: CASSTSRLGAGSYNEQFF.

This clone was counted many times. This chain joins TRBV5-1 and TRBJ1-1, with 10 bases lining up with TRBD1. Germline CDR1 SGHRS, CDR2 YFSETQ. The CDR3 runs 14 residues. The V segment lost 4 bases and the J segment 3 bases; nucleotides outside the gene matches: 3. The CDR3 spells CASSAGQGYTEAFF. The CDR3 coding sequence is TGCGCCAGCAGCGCGGGACAGGGGTACACTGAAGCTTTCTTT.

Ten or more counts support this clone. The chain joins TRBV20-1 to TRBJ1-2, with 11 bases lining up with TRBD1. Germline-derived CDR1 and CDR2 are DFQATT and SNEGSKA (reference sequence). This CDR3 is 14 amino acids long. The ends lost 5 bases at V and 0 bases at J; junction bases unmatched: 2. The CDR3 DNA reads as TGCAGTGCTGAGGGACAGGGGGCTAACTATGGCTACACCTTC. Translation: CSAEGQGANYGYTF.

There are many counts of this clone. This sequence joins TRBV2 and TRBJ1-2; weak D call: TRBD1 (5 bases). The CDR3 covers 13 residues. V shed 6 bases and J shed 0 bases, with 8 bases lying between them. Per germline, CDR1 SNHLY and CDR2 FYNNEI. The CDR3 sequence: CASRGDSNYGYTF. The CDR3 coding sequence is TGTGCCAGCAGGGGGGACTCTAACTATGGCTACACCTTC.

Many counts were recorded for this clone. The chain is built from TRBV14 and TRBJ1-3, with D unclear. Germline V CDR1 and CDR2: SGHDN, FVKESK. This CDR3 is 14 amino acids long. Trimming removed 3 bases from V and 4 bases from J, with 10 bases in between. CDR3 DNA sequence: TGTGCCAGCAGCCACGCGGGGAGGGGAAACACCATATATTTT. This gives the protein CASSHAGRGNTIYF. The full variable domain, completed using reference TRBV14 and TRBJ1-3, is EAGVTQFPSHSVIEKGQTVTLRCDPISGHDNLYWYRRVMGKEIKFLLHFVKESKQDESGMPNNRFLAERTGGTYSTLKVQPAELEDSGVYFCASSHAGRGNTIYFGEGSWLTVV.

This clone was detected ten times or more. The rearrangement joins TRBV5-4 to TRBJ2-3, with D perhaps TRBD2 (6 bases). The CDR3 covers 15 residues. Looked up from germline, CDR1 is SGHNT and CDR2 is YYREEE (reference sequence). Trimming took 0 bases from V and 6 from J, leaving 14 bases between them. CDR3 sequence: CASSLAGDLVDTQYF. CDR3 bases: TGTGCCAGCAGCTTGGCGGGAGACCTCGTTGATACGCAGTATTTT.

This clone is medium-sized in the sample. The rearrangement joins TRBV4-1 to TRBJ2-7; D gene uncertain. Trimming removed 0 bases from V and 6 bases from J, with 18 bases in between. CDR1 is MGHRA, CDR2 YSYEKL, per germline. The CDR3 covers 16 residues. DNA of the CDR3: TGCGCCAGCAGCCAAGATTTTTCACCCAGGCGCGGCGAGCAGTACTTC. Translated, it gives CASSQDFSPRRGEQYF.

The table lists this clone with many counts. The chain combines TRBV7-2 with TRBJ2-7; 7 nucleotides match TRBD2. The CDR3 has 15 amino acids. V lost 5 bases, J lost 2 bases, and 9 bases stayed unmatched. Germline loops: CDR1 SGHTA, CDR2 FQGNSA. Written as DNA, the CDR3 is TGTGCCAGCAGCCAACGAGCGGGGATTACCTACGAGCAGTACTTC. This translates into CASSQRAGITYEQYF.

This clone was picked up many times. The chain joins TRBV5-5 to TRBJ1-6, with TRBD1 matching over 10 bases. Germline V gene data show CDR1 as SGHKS and CDR2 as YYEKEE (reference sequence). The CDR3 contains 14 residues. V shed 4 bases and J 7 bases; nucleotides not matched to a gene: 2. CDR3 sequence: CASSADRGNSPLHF. CDR3 DNA sequence: TGTGCCAGCAGCGCGGACAGGGGGAATTCACCCCTCCACTTT.

V is TRBV5-8 and J is TRBJ2-7, with TRBD2 matching 7 bases. Germline V CDR1 and CDR2: SGHTS, YDEGEE. The V segment lost 0 bases and the J segment 10 bases; nucleotides outside the gene matches: 13. The CDR3 loop spans 15 amino acids. CDR3 sequence: CASSLVPLADYYQYF. Written as DNA, the CDR3 is TGTGCCAGCAGCTTGGTACCCCTAGCGGACTACTATCAGTACTTC.

The table lists this clone with a few counts. The junction and the germline gene differ at one end; a read error may be behind it. The gene calls are TRBV5-1 and TRBJ2-5, with 13 bases that match TRBD2. The CDR3 consists of 17 residues. Germline CDR1 and CDR2: SGHRS and YFSETQ. The CDR3 protein is CASSLGLAGRIQGTQYF. The CDR3 nucleotides read TGCGCCAGCAGCCTGGGACTAGCGGGGAGGATACAAGGGACCCAGTACTTC. Filled out from reference TRBV5-1 and TRBJ2-5, the complete variable domain reads KAGVTQTPRYLIKTRGQQVTLSCSPISGHRSVSWYQQTPGQGLQFLFEYFSETQRNKGNFPGRFSGRQFSNSRSEMNVSTLELGDSALYLCASSLGLAGRIQGTQYFGPGTRLLVL.

This clone was seen only a few times. J is TRBJ1-3 and V is TRBV28; TRBD1 matches at 8 bases. CDR3 length equals 16 residues. J gave up 0 bases and V 6 bases, and 7 bases lay outside the gene matches. CDR1 is MDHEN and CDR2 is SYDVKM in the germline V gene. The CDR3 sequence: CASRVWDRSSGNTIYF. The CDR3 coding sequence is TGTGCCAGCAGGGTGTGGGACAGGAGCTCTGGAAACACCATATATTTT.